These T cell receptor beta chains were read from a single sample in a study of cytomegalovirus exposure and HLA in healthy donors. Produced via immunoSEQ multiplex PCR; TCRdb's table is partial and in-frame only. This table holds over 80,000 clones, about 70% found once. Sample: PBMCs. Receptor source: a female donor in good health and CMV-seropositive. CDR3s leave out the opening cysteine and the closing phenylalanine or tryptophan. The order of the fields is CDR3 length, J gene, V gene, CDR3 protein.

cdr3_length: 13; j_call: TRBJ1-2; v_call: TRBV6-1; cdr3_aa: ASSPRRDRASGYT
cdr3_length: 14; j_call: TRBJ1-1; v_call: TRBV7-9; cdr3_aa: ASSLGWGSPNTEAF
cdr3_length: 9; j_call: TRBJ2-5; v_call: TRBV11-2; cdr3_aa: ASSSKRTQY
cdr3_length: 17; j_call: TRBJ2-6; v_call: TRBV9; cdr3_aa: ASSPQTGTSGSGANVLT
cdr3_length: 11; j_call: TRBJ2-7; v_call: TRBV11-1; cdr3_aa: ASSFSYRDEQY
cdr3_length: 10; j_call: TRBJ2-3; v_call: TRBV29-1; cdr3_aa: SANEGTDTQY
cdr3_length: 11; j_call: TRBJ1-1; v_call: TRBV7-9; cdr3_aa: ASSLNLGSEAF
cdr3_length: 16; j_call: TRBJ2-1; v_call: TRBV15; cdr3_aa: ATSRHFATSGRSYEQF
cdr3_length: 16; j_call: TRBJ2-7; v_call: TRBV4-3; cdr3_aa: ASSQQPPGTSGNYEQY
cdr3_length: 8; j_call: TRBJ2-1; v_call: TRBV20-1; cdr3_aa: SARAIEQF
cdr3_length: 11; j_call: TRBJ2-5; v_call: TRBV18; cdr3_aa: ASSPYEGETQY
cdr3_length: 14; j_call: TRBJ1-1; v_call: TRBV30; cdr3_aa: AWSSYAKVRGDEAF
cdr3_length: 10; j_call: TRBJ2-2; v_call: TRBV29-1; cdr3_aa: SVDPNTGELF
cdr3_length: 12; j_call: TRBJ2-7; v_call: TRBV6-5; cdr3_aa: ASSRRQGQNEQY
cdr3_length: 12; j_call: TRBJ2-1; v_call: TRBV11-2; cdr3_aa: ASSFQGSYNEQF
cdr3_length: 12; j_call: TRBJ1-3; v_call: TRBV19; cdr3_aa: ASSGAFSGNTIY
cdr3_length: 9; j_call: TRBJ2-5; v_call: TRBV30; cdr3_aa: AWSIQETQY
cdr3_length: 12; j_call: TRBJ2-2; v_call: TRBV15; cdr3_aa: ATSRDREAGELF
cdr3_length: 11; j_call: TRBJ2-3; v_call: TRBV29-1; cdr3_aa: SVEGALQDTQY
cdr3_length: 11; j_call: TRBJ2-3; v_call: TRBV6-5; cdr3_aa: ASSPRGTDTQY
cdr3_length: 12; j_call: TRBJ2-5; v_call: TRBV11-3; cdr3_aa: ASSHGRSQETQY
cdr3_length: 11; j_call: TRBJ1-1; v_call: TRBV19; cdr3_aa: ASRDPGNTEAF
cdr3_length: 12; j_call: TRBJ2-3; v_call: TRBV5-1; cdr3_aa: ASSLEGAGDTQY
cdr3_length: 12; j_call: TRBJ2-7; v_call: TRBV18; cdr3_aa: ASSPGTGDNEQY
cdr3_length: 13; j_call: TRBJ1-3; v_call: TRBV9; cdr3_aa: ASSAVDRPGNTIY
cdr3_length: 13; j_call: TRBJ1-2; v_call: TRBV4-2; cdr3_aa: ASSQAGAGAGGYT
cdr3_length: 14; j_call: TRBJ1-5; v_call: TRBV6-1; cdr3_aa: ASSDTGLAGNQPQH
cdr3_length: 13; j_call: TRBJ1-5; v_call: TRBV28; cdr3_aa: ASSLMSGGNQPQH
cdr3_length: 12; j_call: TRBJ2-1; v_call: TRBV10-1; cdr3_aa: ASSESSEPGEQF
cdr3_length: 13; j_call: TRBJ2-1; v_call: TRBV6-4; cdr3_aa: ASSATGQSYNEQF
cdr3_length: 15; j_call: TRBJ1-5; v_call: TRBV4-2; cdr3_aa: ASSQVALIDSNQPQH
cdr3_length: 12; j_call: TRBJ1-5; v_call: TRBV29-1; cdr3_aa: SVADSNSNQPQH
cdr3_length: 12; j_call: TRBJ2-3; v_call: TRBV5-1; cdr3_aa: ASSFLRPGDTQY
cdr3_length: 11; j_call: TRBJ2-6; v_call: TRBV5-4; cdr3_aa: ASSSQGANVLT
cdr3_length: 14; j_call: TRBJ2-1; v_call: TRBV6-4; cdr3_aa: ASSDTASGTYNEQF
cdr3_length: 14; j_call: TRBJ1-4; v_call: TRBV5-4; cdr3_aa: ASSLVPQGPNEKLF
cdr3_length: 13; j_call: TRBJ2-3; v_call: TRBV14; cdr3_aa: ASSQEPRRSDTQY
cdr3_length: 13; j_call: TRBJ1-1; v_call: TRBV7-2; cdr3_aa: ASSTRQGMNTEAF